This T cell receptor (beta chain) is from a study of T cells in Graves' hyperthyroidism and ophthalmopathy. A patient was excluded if there was uncontrolled infection, other autoimmune disease, pregnancy or lactation. After removal of 7 bases from V and 3 bases from J, the junction contained 8 bases not matched to a gene. The CDR3 is 15 residues long. RNA transcripts served as the template for amplifying TCR beta CDR3 regions. The HTBI set primed first-round TCR CDR3 RT-PCR. MiXCR, applied by TCRdb to the multiplex PCR reads, yields one record per CDR3 protein. This repertoire shows 300,000 to 400,000 distinct CDR3 sequences, roughly 20% found once; its top ten account for 40%. This clonotype was counted ten times or more.

The chain uses TRBV12-3 or TRBV12-4 and TRBJ2-1; 8 bases match TRBD2. Sequenced material: blood. This sequence was found in a young man with Graves' ophthalmopathy. CDR3 nucleotides: TGTGCCAGCAAAAATTCGGGACTAGGCTACAATGAGCAGTTCTTC. Protein sequence: CASKNSGLGYNEQFF.